This entry concerns a single TCR beta chain. The antigen is not known. The sample belongs to a study of cytotoxic CD8 clonotypes in ibrutinib-treated CLL. Turning to the study itself: Among responders, roughly 25 were partial and 2 complete; after median roughly 68 months, approximately 15 stayed remitted and roughly 12 progressed. Following treatment for a median about 12 months, range 6 to 36, response samples were then taken.

Study-wide results and caveats: At progression, clonality fell back toward baseline after rising at ibrutinib response.

This table comes from immunoSEQ multiplex PCR, and its TCRdb copy is limited to in-frame clones, with some not included. The table has 65,000 to 95,000 clones, around 83% seen once; the top ten hold under 6%. This receptor was obtained from a human donor with chronic lymphocytic leukemia. The sequences come from PBMCs, collected before ibrutinib treatment.

The CDR3 DNA sequence: TGCGCCAGCAGCCAACGTCCCCCCCTGACTAGCGGGACGGGCAATGAGCAGTTCTTC. This translates into CASSQRPPLTSGTGNEQFF. V usage is TRBV4-1 and J usage is TRBJ2-1, with 11 bases fitting TRBD2. The CDR3 has 19 residues. Germline V gives CDR1 MGHRA, CDR2 YSYEKL. V gave up 2 bases and J gave up 6 bases; unmatched junction bases: 15.